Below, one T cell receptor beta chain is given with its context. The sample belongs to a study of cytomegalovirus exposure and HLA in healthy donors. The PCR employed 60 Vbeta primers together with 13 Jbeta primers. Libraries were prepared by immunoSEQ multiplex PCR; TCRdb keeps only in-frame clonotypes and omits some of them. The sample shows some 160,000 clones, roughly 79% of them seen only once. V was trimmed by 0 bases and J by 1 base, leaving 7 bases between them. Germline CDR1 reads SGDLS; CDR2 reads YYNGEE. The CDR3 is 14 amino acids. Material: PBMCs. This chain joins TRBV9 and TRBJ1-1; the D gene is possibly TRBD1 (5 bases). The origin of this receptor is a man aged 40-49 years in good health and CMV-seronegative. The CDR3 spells CASSVGQGNTEAFF. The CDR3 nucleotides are TGTGCCAGCAGCGTAGGTCAGGGGAACACTGAAGCTTTCTTT.